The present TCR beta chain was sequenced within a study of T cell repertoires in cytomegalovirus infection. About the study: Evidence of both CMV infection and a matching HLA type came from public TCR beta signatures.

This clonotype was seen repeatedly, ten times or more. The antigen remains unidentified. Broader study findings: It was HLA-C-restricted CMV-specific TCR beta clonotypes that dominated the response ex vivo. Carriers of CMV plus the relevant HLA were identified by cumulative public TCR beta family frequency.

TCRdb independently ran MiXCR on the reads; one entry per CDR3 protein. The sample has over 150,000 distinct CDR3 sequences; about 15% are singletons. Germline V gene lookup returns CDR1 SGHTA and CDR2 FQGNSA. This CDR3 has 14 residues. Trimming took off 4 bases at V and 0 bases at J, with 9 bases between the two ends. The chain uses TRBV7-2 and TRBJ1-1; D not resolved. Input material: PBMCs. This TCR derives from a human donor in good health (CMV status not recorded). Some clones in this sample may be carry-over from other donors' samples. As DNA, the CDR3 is TGTGCCAGCAGCTCAGATGCGATGAACACTGAAGCTTTCTTT. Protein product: CASSSDAMNTEAFF.